This T cell receptor (beta chain) comes out of a study of T cells in Graves' hyperthyroidism and ophthalmopathy. Study overall: The initial diagnosis was the point when peripheral blood was collected, ahead of any treatment.

Trimming stripped 7 bases from V and 4 bases from J, with 13 bases between. This CDR3 contains 14 residues. CDR1 and CDR2 from the germline V gene are ENHRY and SYGVKD. TCR beta CDR3 sequences were amplified from RNA transcripts. The TCR CDR3 first-round RT-PCR relied on the HTBI primer set. TCRdb reanalysed the multiplex PCR reads using MiXCR and keeps one entry per CDR3 protein. The data contain about 520,000 distinct CDR3 sequences, roughly 24% of them seen just once; the ten biggest clones take up roughly 10%. Using over 8.5 ml of fresh peripheral blood, PBMCs were prepared. The study's findings and limits: The model made its ophthalmopathy prediction, and onset followed a median 6.5 months later. Most clonotypes that expanded in the thyroid above 0.001 also showed up in blood.

This clonotype was counted at least ten times. Its antigen is as yet unknown. Sequences were obtained from blood. The receptor was isolated from a woman aged 25 to 39 with Graves' ophthalmopathy. The rearrangement uses TRBV10-3 and TRBJ2-2; D call uncertain. The CDR3 here is CAITGRESTGELFF. The CDR3 DNA follows: TGTGCCATCACGGGTAGGGAAAGCACCGGGGAGCTGTTTTTT.